Presented here are 21 T cell receptor beta chains from one specimen sequenced in a study of shared clonotypes between healthy human individuals. Libraries were prepared by immunoSEQ multiplex PCR; TCRdb keeps only in-frame clonotypes and omits some of them. This sample has about 1.5 million clones, with roughly 98% found just once. The sequenced material came from naive CD4+ T cells sorted from blood. Subset meaning: CD45RA+ positively selected. The receptors shown here come from a man younger than 40 in good health.

V gene TRBV10-3 combines with J gene TRBJ2-5, with no clear D. Germline CDR1 is ENHRY and CDR2 is SYGVKD. CDR3 length: 18 amino acids. With 3 bases removed from V and 4 bases from J, the gap between germline ends came to 24 bases. CDR3 DNA: TGTGCCATCAGTGATCCCCCGTGGCACCCCCCCAAGAGAGAGACCCAGTACTTC. This sequence encodes CAISDPPWHPPKRETQYF.

V usage is TRBV5-1 and J usage is TRBJ1-3; TRBD1 matches at 7 bases. V dropped 4 bases and J dropped 4; count of bases not matched to a gene: 5. The CDR3 is made up of 14 amino acids. Germline V gene data show CDR1 as SGHRS and CDR2 as YFSETQ. As DNA, the CDR3 is TGCGCCAGCAGCCAGGGGGGGACCGGAAACACCATATATTTT. Protein sequence: CASSQGGTGNTIYF. The full variable domain, its missing parts supplied by reference TRBV5-1 and TRBJ1-3, is KAGVTQTPRYLIKTRGQQVTLSCSPISGHRSVSWYQQTPGQGLQFLFEYFSETQRNKGNFPGRFSGRQFSNSRSEMNVSTLELGDSALYLCASSQGGTGNTIYFGEGSWLTVV.

The rearrangement uses TRBV4-1 and TRBJ2-2; 7 bases align to TRBD1. CDR1 is MGHRA, CDR2 YSYEKL, per germline. The trim removed 0 bases at V and 0 bases at J, leaving 7 bases unmatched. The CDR3 extends over 18 amino acids. CDR3 sequence reads: CASSQEGAGTANTGELFF. CDR3 coding DNA: TGCGCCAGCAGCCAAGAAGGGGCTGGGACAGCGAACACCGGGGAGCTGTTTTTT.

The V gene is TRBV19, the J gene TRBJ1-4; maybe TRBD1 (5 bases). Looked up from germline, CDR1 is LNHDA and CDR2 is SQIVND (reference sequence). The CDR3 length is 14 residues. V was trimmed by 3 bases and J by 3 bases, leaving 8 bases between them. The CDR3 region is CASSIPGPNEKLFF. Written as DNA, the CDR3 is TGTGCCAGTAGTATCCCAGGGCCTAATGAAAAACTGTTTTTT.

V is TRBV10-1 and J is TRBJ2-1; 7 bases agree with TRBD2. Trimming removed 3 bases from V and 4 bases from J; junction bases left unmatched: 18. The germline gives CDR1 WNHNN, CDR2 SYGVQD (reference sequence). The CDR3 totals 19 residues. CDR3 residues: CASSDQTPSPSGAYNEQFF. The CDR3 bases are TGCGCCAGCAGTGATCAAACCCCGTCCCCAAGCGGGGCATACAATGAGCAGTTCTTC.

V is TRBV5-1 and J is TRBJ2-1; D remains ambiguous. The CDR3 length is 13 residues. Germline V gene lookup returns CDR1 SGHRS and CDR2 YFSETQ. The V end lost 5 bases, the J end lost 0 bases, and 6 bases lay between the germline ends. The CDR3 spells CASRGVSYNEQFF. In DNA form, the CDR3 reads TGCGCCAGCAGAGGTGTCTCCTACAATGAGCAGTTCTTC.

The V and J genes are TRBV5-4 and TRBJ1-2, with D possibly TRBD1 on 6 matching bases. The CDR3 loop spans 15 amino acids. Germline V CDR1 and CDR2: SGHNT, YYREEE (reference sequence). Trimming cost V 3 bases and J 4 bases, with 16 bases left between them. CDR3 DNA sequence: TGTGCCAGCAGCTCCCCGGGGGGGCCCTCCTATGGCTACACCTTC. This gives the protein CASSSPGGPSYGYTF.

The chain joins TRBV6-5 to TRBJ1-5; TRBD1 matches 7 bases. Germline assignment: CDR1 MNHEY and CDR2 SVGAGI. V trimming: 5 bases; J trimming: 4 bases; junction bases outside the gene matches: 5. CDR3 size: 14 residues. CDR3 bases: TGTGCCAGCAGTGCTGACAGGGCGAATCAGCCCCAGCATTTT. Residues: CASSADRANQPQHF.

The chain uses TRBV5-4 and TRBJ1-5; TRBD1 is a possible D gene (5 bases). The V gene's germline CDR1 is SGHNT and CDR2 YYREEE (reference sequence). This CDR3 is built from 13 residues. Trimming removed 7 bases from V and 8 bases from J, with 16 bases in between. CDR3 DNA: TGTGCCAGCTCCGAAGGGGCTCGGGAGCCCCAGCATTTT. Protein: CASSEGAREPQHF.

The gene calls are TRBV9 and TRBJ2-2; tentatively, D is TRBD2 (5 bases). The CDR3 contains 15 residues. Germline CDR1 reads SGDLS; CDR2 reads YYNGEE. V lost 4 bases, J lost 6 bases, and 16 bases lay in between. CDR3 DNA sequence: TGTGCCAGCAGCCTAGGCAGGACTGGGCCCGGGGAGCTGTTTTTT. Encoded protein: CASSLGRTGPGELFF.

The chain has TRBV15 and TRBJ2-3; 13 bases fit TRBD2. V gave up 0 bases and J gave up 2 bases; unmatched junction bases: 8. The germline V gene encodes CDR1 LNHNV and CDR2 YYDKDF (reference sequence). The CDR3 contains 19 residues. CDR3 residues: CATSRDLLAGGPVTDTQYF. The CDR3 DNA reads TGTGCCACCAGCAGAGATTTACTAGCGGGAGGGCCGGTCACAGATACGCAGTATTTT.

The rearrangement uses TRBV28 and TRBJ1-1; TRBD1 might be the D (5 bases). In germline, CDR1 is MDHEN, CDR2 SYDVKM. CDR3 length: 16 amino acids. The germline V and J ends were trimmed by 6 bases and 6 bases, with 23 bases remaining between them. The CDR3 sequence is CASSSLRGRWGAEAFF. CDR3 DNA sequence: TGTGCCAGCAGCTCCCTCCGGGGCCGCTGGGGCGCTGAAGCTTTCTTT.

This clone was detected only once. The V gene is TRBV5-4, the J gene TRBJ2-2; 11 positions agree with TRBD1. The V segment lost 5 bases and the J segment 7 bases; nucleotides outside the gene matches: 10. This CDR3 has 16 residues. The germline V gene encodes CDR1 SGHNT and CDR2 YYREEE (reference sequence). CDR3 in amino acids: CASRDRDRGYDGELFF. Here the CDR3 DNA reads TGTGCCAGCAGGGACCGGGACAGGGGGTACGACGGGGAGCTGTTTTTT.

This clone was recorded only once. V gene TRBV13 combines with J gene TRBJ2-3; 9 bases match TRBD2. Germline CDR1 reads PRHDT; CDR2 reads FYEKMQ (reference sequence). The trim removed 1 base at V and 2 bases at J, leaving 10 bases unmatched. CDR3 size: 18 residues. CDR3 nucleotides: TGTGCCAGCAGCTTAGTTCTAGCGGGACTTTCTACCACAGATACGCAGTATTTT. It specifies CASSLVLAGLSTTDTQYF.

The chain is built from TRBV7-8 and TRBJ2-7, with 7 nucleotides matching TRBD2. The germline V gene encodes CDR1 SGHVS and CDR2 FQNEAQ. CDR3 length: 16 amino acids. V trimming: 5 bases; J trimming: 1 base; junction bases outside the gene matches: 11. The CDR3 sequence is CASSLGGLAVSYEQYF. In DNA form, the CDR3 reads TGTGCCAGCAGCCTCGGTGGCCTAGCGGTGTCCTACGAGCAGTACTTC.

This clone has a single count. The CDR3 coding sequence is TGTGCCAGCAGCCTAAGGACAGGATCCTCCTACGAGCAGTACTTC. Its translation is CASSLRTGSSYEQYF. The J gene is TRBJ2-7, the V gene TRBV27, with 7 bases that match TRBD1. V was clipped by 6 bases and J by 0 bases; unmatched bases: 8. Germline values: CDR1 MNHEY, CDR2 SMNVEV (reference sequence). The CDR3 totals 15 residues.

This chain links TRBV30 with TRBJ2-7; 7 nucleotides align to TRBD1. CDR1 and CDR2 from the germline V gene are GTSNPN and SVGIG (reference sequence). The CDR3 extends over 15 amino acids. V was pared by 3 bases and J by 6 bases, with 14 bases of the junction left unmatched. The CDR3 bases are TGTGCCTGGAGATTGAGTATGGGACAGCTCCCCGAGCAGTACTTC. As protein: CAWRLSMGQLPEQYF.

The chain couples TRBV30 to TRBJ1-4; D is uncertain. Germline CDR1 GTSNPN, CDR2 SVGIG (reference sequence). The V end lost 0 bases, the J end lost 9 bases, and 8 bases lay between the germline ends. This CDR3 region has 12 residues. CDR3 protein: CAWSVRGKKLFF. The CDR3 coding sequence is TGTGCCTGGAGTGTACGAGGGAAAAAACTGTTTTTT.

This clone was counted once. The chain carries TRBV28 and TRBJ1-5; 7 positions agree with TRBD1. This CDR3 contains 15 residues. Germline CDR1 MDHEN, CDR2 SYDVKM. V dropped 7 bases and J dropped 6; count of bases not matched to a gene: 12. The CDR3 DNA reads TGTGCCAGCAAGTGGTTAGGGGGCGAAGGTCAGCCCCAGCATTTT. Amino acid sequence: CASKWLGGEGQPQHF.

As for this clone: The sample contains more than one DNA sequence encoding this CDR3. The chain joins TRBV9 to TRBJ2-2, with 13 bases fitting TRBD2. CDR3 length: 16 amino acids. Per germline, CDR1 SGDLS and CDR2 YYNGEE. The J segment lost 6 bases and the V segment lost 4 bases, leaving 6 bases of the junction unmatched. The chain's CDR3 is CASSPRTSGRAGELFF. The CDR3 DNA is TGTGCCAGCAGCCCCCGGACTAGCGGGAGAGCCGGGGAGCTGTTTTTT.

This sequence joins TRBV7-9 and TRBJ1-2; 7 bases map to TRBD1. The CDR3 has 14 residues. Germline CDR1 reads SEHNR; CDR2 reads FQNEAQ (reference sequence). Germline trimming cut 5 bases from V and 6 bases from J; bases unmatched to any gene: 9. The CDR3 DNA reads as TGTGCCAGCAGCCCTATTCGACAGGGACATGGCTACACCTTC. Its protein product is CASSPIRQGHGYTF.